This T cell receptor (beta chain) was profiled in a study of T cells after yellow fever vaccination. TCRdb used MiXCR to reprocess the 5' RACE reads, holding one entry per CDR3 protein. The sample includes 620,000 or so distinct CDR3 sequences, 9% to 15% of them seen just once. This CDR3 contains 13 residues. Germline loops: CDR1 DFQATT, CDR2 SNEGSKA (reference sequence). V was shortened by 6 bases and J by 7 bases, with 16 bases between the two germline ends. Remarks on this clonotype: The antigen is not known.

Study results and limitations: The CD4 and CD8 compartments had a small share of their clonotypes in common. Although the secondary response was weaker, it peaked faster, at day 5 versus 15. The study noted that FACS-sorted repertoires could contain abundant clonotypes contaminating from the bulk population.

The V call is TRBV20-1, the J call TRBJ2-1; no clear D. This clonotype was sampled from a man in his thirties or forties who received the YFV17D yellow fever vaccine. The sample in question was PBMCs, obtained on the day of the yellow fever booster vaccination. The CDR3 sequence is CSARPPVANEQFF. The CDR3 nucleotides are TGCAGTGCCCGCCCACCAGTTGCAAATGAGCAGTTCTTC.